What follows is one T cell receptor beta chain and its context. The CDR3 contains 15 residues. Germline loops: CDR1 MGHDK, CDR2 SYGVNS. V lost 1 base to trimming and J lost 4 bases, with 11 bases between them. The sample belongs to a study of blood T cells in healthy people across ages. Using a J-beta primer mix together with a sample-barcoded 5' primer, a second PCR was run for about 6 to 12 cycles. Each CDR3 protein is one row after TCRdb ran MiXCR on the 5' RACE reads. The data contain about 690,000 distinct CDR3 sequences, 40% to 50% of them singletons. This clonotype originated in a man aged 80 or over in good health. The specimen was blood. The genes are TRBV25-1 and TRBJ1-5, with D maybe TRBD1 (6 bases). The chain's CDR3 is CASSESAGVNQPQHF. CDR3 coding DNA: TGTGCCAGCAGTGAATCGGCAGGGGTGAATCAGCCCCAGCATTTT.